The 30 T cell receptor beta chains below all came from one sample that was sequenced in a study of brain T cells in children with intractable seizures. As for time point: blood from clinic visit 5 months post-surgery; TSC patient then seizure free. Here immunoSEQ multiplex PCR was the method, and the copy in TCRdb shows in-frame clones only, minus some. The table shows under 400,000 clones, with 93% occurring only once. Here the sequenced sample was peripheral blood, taken less than 6 months after surgery. These receptors all come from a boy in the first two years of life with tuberous sclerosis and intractable seizures.

V and J are TRBV10-3 and TRBJ1-4; the D is unclear. This CDR3 comprises 16 residues. V lost 0 bases and J 1 base, leaving 9 bases between the germline ends. Germline loops: CDR1 ENHRY, CDR2 SYGVKD. The CDR3 DNA reads as TGTGCCATCAGTGAGTCTAGAACGGGAACTAATGAAAAACTGTTTTTT. Translation gives CAISESRTGTNEKLFF.

This chain connects TRBV12-3 or TRBV12-4 to TRBJ2-3; D perhaps matches TRBD2 (5 bases). The CDR3 length is 13 residues. V was pared by 6 bases and J by 4 bases, with 11 bases between. CDR3 residues: CASSDSGADTQYF. CDR3 nucleotides: TGTGCCAGCAGCGACTCCGGGGCAGATACGCAGTATTTT.

Concerning this clone itself: At one end the junction does not follow the germline gene, possibly because of a read error. The genes are TRBV2 and TRBJ2-2; D may be TRBD1 (6 bases). This CDR3 contains 12 residues. The V gene's germline CDR1 is SNHLY and CDR2 FYNNEI. As DNA, the CDR3 is TGTGCCAGCAAACAGGGCACCCGGGAGCTGTTTTTT. Translation: CASKQGTRELFF.

The chain carries TRBV6-5 and TRBJ1-5; D is perhaps TRBD1 (5 bases). The CDR3 totals 14 residues. With 5 bases removed from V and 5 bases from J, the gap between germline ends came to 13 bases. Germline V gives CDR1 MNHEY, CDR2 SVGAGI. Written as DNA, the CDR3 is TGTGCCAGCAGTCTCTCTCTCAGGGATCAGCCCCAGCATTTT. Translated, it gives CASSLSLRDQPQHF.

This chain connects TRBV5-1 to TRBJ1-1; no clear D gene. This CDR3 comprises 17 residues. Germline V gene data show CDR1 as SGHRS and CDR2 as YFSETQ. V lost 5 bases, J lost 1 base, and 21 bases lay in between. CDR3 region: CASRGQLYWVSNTEAFF. CDR3 DNA sequence: TGCGCCAGCAGGGGCCAGCTTTACTGGGTATCGAACACTGAAGCTTTCTTT.

The chain uses TRBV4-1 and TRBJ2-5; TRBD1 matches at 9 bases. Per the germline V gene, CDR1 is MGHRA and CDR2 is YSYEKL. The CDR3 has 15 amino acids. The V segment lost 3 bases and the J segment 4 bases; nucleotides outside the gene matches: 6. The CDR3 bases are TGCGCCAGCAGCCAGGGTACAGGGGGCGGAGAGACCCAGTACTTC. Amino acid sequence: CASSQGTGGGETQYF.

V and J are TRBV2 and TRBJ2-7; 11 bases are shared with TRBD2. V gave up 6 bases and J gave up 3 bases; unmatched junction bases: 10. CDR1 is SNHLY and CDR2 is FYNNEI in the germline V gene. The CDR3 spans 16 residues. The CDR3 DNA is TGTGCCAGCAGGCAAGGGACTAGCGGCAACTACTACGAGCAGTACTTC. This translates into CASRQGTSGNYYEQYF.

The rearrangement joins TRBV7-6 to TRBJ2-7, with TRBD2 identical over 8 bases. Germline lookup yields CDR1 SGHVS and CDR2 FNYEAQ. J lost 5 bases, V lost 1 base, and 10 bases had no gene match. The CDR3 has 16 amino acids. The CDR3 nucleotides are TGTGCCAGCAGCTTAGTGGCGGTAGCGGGGTACCACGAGCAGTACTTC. It codes for CASSLVAVAGYHEQYF.

This chain uses TRBV7-9 with TRBJ1-1; 9 nucleotides agree with TRBD1. Per the germline V gene, CDR1 is SEHNR and CDR2 is FQNEAQ (reference sequence). The CDR3 is made up of 13 amino acids. The ends lost 5 bases at V and 8 bases at J; junction bases unmatched: 6. The CDR3 is CASSHLTGGEAFF. CDR3 DNA sequence: TGTGCCAGCAGCCACCTGACAGGGGGAGAAGCTTTCTTT.

The V call is TRBV9, the J call TRBJ2-3, with D possibly TRBD1 on 6 matching bases. V lost 3 bases to trimming and J lost 3 bases, with 14 bases between them. Germline V gene sequence: CDR1 SGDLS, CDR2 YYNGEE. This CDR3 region has 15 residues. CDR3 sequence: CASSEQGARTDTQYF. The DNA of the CDR3 is TGTGCCAGCAGCGAACAGGGCGCTCGGACAGATACGCAGTATTTT.

CDR3 in amino acids: CASSRKGSYEQYF. CDR3 coding DNA: TGTGCCAGCAGCCGTAAGGGGTCCTACGAGCAGTACTTC. The chain couples TRBV7-9 to TRBJ2-7; TRBD1 is a possible D gene (5 bases). V lost 5 bases, J lost 1 base, and 9 bases lay in between. Per the germline V gene, CDR1 is SEHNR and CDR2 is FQNEAQ (reference sequence). The CDR3 length is 13 residues.

The genes are TRBV18 and TRBJ1-2, with TRBD1 identical over 8 bases. Looked up from germline, CDR1 is KGHSH and CDR2 is LQKENI. This CDR3 is built from 14 residues. V was pared by 4 bases and J by 2 bases, with 3 bases of the junction left unmatched. The CDR3 DNA sequence: TGTGCCAGCTCACAACAGGGGGACAACTATGGCTACACCTTC. Translated: CASSQQGDNYGYTF.

This chain joins TRBV29-1 and TRBJ1-1; no firm D call. V dropped 5 bases and J dropped 1 base, with 17 bases sitting between them. Germline V gene sequence: CDR1 SQVTM, CDR2 ANQGSEA. The CDR3 contains 15 residues. The CDR3 DNA follows: TGCAGCGTTAGAGGGAAAAAGACGGGGAACACTGAAGCTTTCTTT. This translates into CSVRGKKTGNTEAFF.

The table lists this clone with many counts. The chain has TRBV6-6 and TRBJ1-4; D might be TRBD1 (5 bases). V lost 6 bases and J lost 10, with 18 bases in between. Looked up from germline, CDR1 is MNHNY and CDR2 is SVGAGI (reference sequence). This CDR3 comprises 14 residues. In DNA form, the CDR3 reads TGTGCCAGCAGCCACGGGGCAGAAATGGGAAAACTGTTTTTT. Encoded protein: CASSHGAEMGKLFF.

This chain uses TRBV9 with TRBJ1-2; unclear D gene. CDR1 SGDLS and CDR2 YYNGEE come from the germline V gene. The CDR3 consists of 14 residues. Between the trimmed V and J ends, which lost 3 bases and 4 bases, there was a span of 13 bases. CDR3 nucleotides: TGTGCCAGCAGCGCCCTACTACCCCCCTATGGCTACACCTTC. This gives the protein CASSALLPPYGYTF. The entire variable domain, with the rest obtained from reference TRBV9 and TRBJ1-2, is as follows: DSGVTQTPKHLITATGQRVTLRCSPRSGDLSVYWYQQSLDQGLQFLIQYYNGEERAKGNILERFSAQQFPDLHSELNLSSLELGDSALYFCASSALLPPYGYTFGSGTRLTVV.

This clone was detected only a few times. The V and J genes are TRBV4-1 and TRBJ2-4, with D possibly matching TRBD1 (7 bases). This CDR3 has 17 amino acids. Trimming stripped 2 bases from V and 4 bases from J, with 18 bases between. CDR1 is MGHRA and CDR2 is YSYEKL in the germline V gene. The DNA for the CDR3 is TGCGCCAGCAGCCAAATTTTAGACAGGGAGGCGAAAAACATTCAGTACTTC. Encoded protein: CASSQILDREAKNIQYF.

The chain recombines TRBV19 with TRBJ1-6; TRBD1 matches at 8 bases. The CDR3 totals 15 residues. The V segment lost 3 bases and the J segment 3 bases; nucleotides outside the gene matches: 1. Germline lookup yields CDR1 LNHDA and CDR2 SQIVND (reference sequence). The CDR3 coding sequence is TGTGCCAGTAGTATCGGGACAGGCTATAATTCACCCCTCCACTTT. It translates to CASSIGTGYNSPLHF. The full variable domain, rest sourced from reference TRBV19 and TRBJ1-6, is DGGITQSPKYLFRKEGQNVTLSCEQNLNHDAMYWYRQDPGQGLRLIYYSQIVNDFQKGDIAEGYSVSREKKESFPLTVTSAQKNPTAFYLCASSIGTGYNSPLHFGNGTRLTVT.

This chain links TRBV10-3 with TRBJ1-5, with D possibly being TRBD1 (5 bases). From germline, CDR1 is ENHRY and CDR2 SYGVKD. Between the trimmed V and J ends, which lost 6 bases and 1 base, there was a span of 7 bases. The CDR3 consists of 13 residues. CDR3 bases: TGTGCCATCAGGCGGGACAGCAATCAGCCCCAGCATTTT. Protein: CAIRRDSNQPQHF.

The table lists this clone with a count of one. This chain uses TRBV11-3 with TRBJ2-1; 11 bases map to TRBD2. Losses at the gene ends were 0 bases for V and 5 bases for J; bases not matched to a gene: 12. The CDR3 consists of 19 residues. Germline V lookup: CDR1 SGHNT, CDR2 YENEEA. CDR3 in amino acids: CASSLDLGASGRRNNEQFF. DNA for the CDR3: TGTGCCAGCAGCTTAGACTTGGGGGCTAGCGGGAGGAGGAACAATGAGCAGTTCTTC.

The chain is built from TRBV2 and TRBJ1-4, with 9 bases that match TRBD1. Germline CDR1 is SNHLY and CDR2 is FYNNEI. The CDR3 runs to 16 residues. After removal of 3 bases from V and 5 bases from J, the junction contained 7 bases not matched to a gene. The CDR3, as DNA: TGTGCCAGCAGTGATGGGGGACAGGGACTAAATGAAAAACTGTTTTTT. Encoded protein: CASSDGGQGLNEKLFF. The full variable domain, rest sourced from reference TRBV2 and TRBJ1-4, is EPEVTQTPSHQVTQMGQEVILRCVPISNHLYFYWYRQILGQKVEFLVSFYNNEISEKSEIFDDQFSVERPDGSNFTLKIRSTKLEDSAMYFCASSDGGQGLNEKLFFGSGTQLSVL.

The DNA of the CDR3 is TGTGCCAGCAGTGATAAACCTAACCTAAATTCACCCCTCCACTTT. Amino acid sequence: CASSDKPNLNSPLHF. The genes are TRBV25-1 and TRBJ1-6, with unresolved D. CDR3 size: 15 residues. Trimming cost V 3 bases and J 7 bases, with 13 bases left between them. Germline V gene sequence: CDR1 MGHDK, CDR2 SYGVNS.

The chain has TRBV7-3 and TRBJ2-5; 8 bases match TRBD2. Looked up from germline, CDR1 is SGHTA and CDR2 is FQGTGA. Losses at the gene ends were 5 bases for V and 5 bases for J; bases not matched to a gene: 7. The CDR3 runs to 14 residues. CDR3 bases: TGTGCCAGCAGCACGGGGGGGCCGAGGGAGACCCAGTACTTC. Protein: CASSTGGPRETQYF.

CDR3 in DNA: TGTGCCAGCAGCCGGGATATCCAAGAGACCCAGTACTTC. It is translated as CASSRDIQETQYF. This sequence joins TRBV4-2 and TRBJ2-5; D call uncertain. The CDR3 is 13 residues long. Germline V gene lookup returns CDR1 LGHNA and CDR2 YNFKEQ. V was clipped by 4 bases and J by 1 base, with 7 bases between them.

The rearrangement uses TRBV7-6 and TRBJ2-1; the D gene is possibly TRBD2 (5 bases). Germline CDR1 SGHVS, CDR2 FNYEAQ. Between the trimmed V and J ends, which lost 3 bases and 6 bases, there was a span of 12 bases. This CDR3 has 14 amino acids. CDR3 in amino acids: CASSLRPRGNEQFF. The CDR3 nucleotides read TGTGCCAGCAGCTTGAGGCCTCGGGGCAATGAGCAGTTCTTC.

This sequence joins TRBV5-1 and TRBJ2-1, with D maybe TRBD2 (6 bases). The CDR3 length is 19 residues. The germline V and J ends were trimmed by 0 bases and 4 bases, with 23 bases remaining between them. The germline V gene has CDR1 SGHRS and CDR2 YFSETQ. CDR3 sequence (DNA): TGCGCCAGCAGCTTGGCCGATGGACTACTCTCATTATCGTACAATGAGCAGTTCTTC. It translates to CASSLADGLLSLSYNEQFF.

The chain uses TRBV4-1 and TRBJ2-1; 9 nucleotides line up with TRBD1. V dropped 1 base and J dropped 5; count of bases not matched to a gene: 6. CDR1 and CDR2 (germline): MGHRA, YSYEKL. The CDR3 consists of 16 residues. For the CDR3, the DNA is TGCGCCAGCAGCCAAGCGCGACAGGGGGGGAACAATGAGCAGTTCTTC. Amino acid sequence: CASSQARQGGNNEQFF.

The genes are TRBV5-8 and TRBJ1-3; D unresolved. The CDR3 spans 16 residues. The germline V and J ends were trimmed by 4 bases and 2 bases, with 16 bases remaining between them. Germline V gene lookup returns CDR1 SGHTS and CDR2 YDEGEE. CDR3 sequence reads: CASSLSPFGAGNTIYF. For the CDR3, the DNA is TGTGCCAGCAGCCTGTCTCCATTCGGGGCTGGAAACACCATATATTTT.

The gene calls are TRBV18 and TRBJ2-5, with D uncertain. The CDR3 has 13 residues. V lost 3 bases and J 2 bases, leaving 7 bases between the germline ends. Germline V gene sequence: CDR1 KGHSH, CDR2 LQKENI. The CDR3 bases are TGTGCCAGCTCACCCTCACGGCAAGAGACCCAGTACTTC. Its protein is CASSPSRQETQYF. Drawing the rest from reference TRBV18 and TRBJ2-5, the complete variable domain is NAGVMQNPRHLVRRRGQEARLRCSPMKGHSHVYWYRQLPEEGLKFMVYLQKENIIDESGMPKERFSAEFPKEGPSILRIQQVVRGDSAAYFCASSPSRQETQYFGPGTRLLVL.

The CDR3 here is CASSEYDGTGENEKLFF. The CDR3 DNA reads TGTGCCAGCAGTGAATACGATGGGACAGGGGAGAATGAAAAACTGTTTTTT. The genes are TRBV25-1 and TRBJ1-4; the match to TRBD1 covers 10 bases. The length of the CDR3 is 17 residues. Germline V CDR1 and CDR2: MGHDK, SYGVNS. J lost 5 bases, V lost 0 bases, and 6 bases had no gene match.

Only one count was recorded for this clone. The chain is built from TRBV24-1 and TRBJ2-1; D possibly corresponds to TRBD1 (6 bases). The CDR3 length is 13 residues. CDR1 KGHDR and CDR2 SFDVKD come from the germline V gene. Trimming left V 5 bases short and J 9 bases short, with 13 bases between. CDR3 in DNA: TGTGCCACCAGTGTCTACAGGGATGGTGAGCAGTTCTTC. Protein sequence: CATSVYRDGEQFF.